Below, one T cell receptor (beta chain) is given with its context. Its antigen remains unknown. The data belong to a study of memory CD4+ T cells and cytomegalovirus serostatus. Looking at the study overall: Healthy Belgian adult donors included nine or ten CMV-positive and 24 CMV-negative people. Notes on the study in general: The CMV-associated TCR signature appears largely within the CD4+ memory repertoire. Each of 67 CMV-associated TCRbeta sequences occurred in one to five individuals. A US-trained random forest predicted CMV serostatus with median AUC about 0.92.

The sort gate was single viable CD3+CD4+CD8-CD45RO+ cells for memory CD4+ T cells. This CDR3 region has 17 residues. Trimming cost V 6 bases and J 5 bases; bases outside gene matches: 7. Germline V gene lookup returns CDR1 MDHEN and CDR2 SYDVKM. The assay was immunoSEQ multiplex PCR, and TCRdb's table has in-frame clones only and misses some. The table records roughly 53,000 clones, around three quarters of them present only once. The rearrangement links TRBV28 to TRBJ2-2; 15 bases map to TRBD2. The sequence was collected from an adult in good health and CMV-seronegative. Sequenced: memory CD4+ T cells from blood. Here the CDR3 reads CASSLGTSGRRTGELFF. In DNA, the CDR3 is TGTGCCAGCAGCCTCGGGACTAGCGGGAGGAGAACCGGGGAGCTGTTTTTT.